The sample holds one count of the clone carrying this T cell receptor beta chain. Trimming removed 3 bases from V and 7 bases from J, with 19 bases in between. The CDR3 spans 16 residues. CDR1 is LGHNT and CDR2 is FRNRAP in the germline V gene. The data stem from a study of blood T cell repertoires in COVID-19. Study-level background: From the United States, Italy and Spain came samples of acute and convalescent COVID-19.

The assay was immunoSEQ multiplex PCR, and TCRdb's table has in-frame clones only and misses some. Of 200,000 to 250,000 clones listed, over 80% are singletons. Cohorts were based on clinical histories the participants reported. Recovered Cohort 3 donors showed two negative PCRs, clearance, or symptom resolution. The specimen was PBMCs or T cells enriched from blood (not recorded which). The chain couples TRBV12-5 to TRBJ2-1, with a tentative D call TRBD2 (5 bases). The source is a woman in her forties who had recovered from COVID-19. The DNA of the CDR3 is TGTGCTAGTGGTTTCTCCCTAGACTCAGCGGAGAATGAGCAGTTCTTC. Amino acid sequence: CASGFSLDSAENEQFF.